This is a list of T cell receptor beta chains from one sample in a study of patients and donors after allogeneic stem cell transplantation. TCRdb analysed the RT-PCR reads with MiXCR anew, one entry per CDR3 protein. Of about a million distinct CDR3 sequences in the sample, more than 15% were seen once. The sample was blood, either unsorted or a sorted T cell fraction (not recorded which). These receptors came from a human donor who was either an allogeneic HSCT recipient or a stem cell or donor lymphocyte infusion donor (not recorded which). It is not recorded whose cells these are; they may come from a transplant donor. The CDR3 runs from the conserved cysteine through the conserved F or W. The D gene is left open where the match is weak. Only part of the rows carry a size: once, few, many, or a class if the clone is expanded.

CDR3 DNA: TGCGCCAGCAGCGTGGGACTATCTAGCACAGATACGCAGTATTTT
CDR3 protein: CASSVGLSSTDTQYF
clone size: many
J gene: TRBJ2-3
V gene: TRBV5-1
D gene: TRBD2

CDR3 DNA: TGTGCCAGCAGCTTAAAGGACAGGGGGTACAATGAGCAGTTCTTC
CDR3 protein: CASSLKDRGYNEQFF
clone size: many
J gene: TRBJ2-1
V gene: TRBV5-5
D gene: TRBD1

CDR3 DNA: TGTGCCATCAGTTTGGGGTGGACTTCCTCGAGCACAGATACGCAGTATTTT
CDR3 protein: CAISLGWTSSSTDTQYF
clone size: NA
J gene: TRBJ2-3
V gene: TRBV10-3
D gene: NA

CDR3 DNA: TGTGCCAGCTCACCACGGTCGAGAACACCGATGATTTCCGGGGAGCTGTTTTTT
CDR3 protein: CASSPRSRTPMISGELFF
clone size: NA
J gene: TRBJ2-2
V gene: TRBV18
D gene: NA

CDR3 DNA: TGTGCCAGCAGTCTGCCCCTAGCAGGGAAGGGGACCCAGTACTTC
CDR3 protein: CASSLPLAGKGTQYF
clone size: few
J gene: TRBJ2-5
V gene: TRBV12-3/TRBV12-4
D gene: NA

CDR3 DNA: TGTGCCAGCAGTTTATCGGCAGGGTACTATGGCTACACCTTC
CDR3 protein: CASSLSAGYYGYTF
clone size: NA
J gene: TRBJ1-2
V gene: TRBV27
D gene: NA

CDR3 DNA: TGTGCCAGCACCCCTCTAATGGATGAGCAGTTCTTC
CDR3 protein: CASTPLMDEQFF
clone size: NA
J gene: TRBJ2-1
V gene: TRBV12-3/TRBV12-4
D gene: NA

CDR3 DNA: TGCAGTGCTATAATCGGAAATACGCAGTATTTT
CDR3 protein: CSAIIGNTQYF
clone size: NA
J gene: TRBJ2-3
V gene: TRBV20-1
D gene: NA

CDR3 DNA: TGCAGCGTTGAAGATCTGACTAGCGGGATCACAGATACGCAGTATTTT
CDR3 protein: CSVEDLTSGITDTQYF
clone size: few
J gene: TRBJ2-3
V gene: TRBV29-1
D gene: TRBD2

CDR3 DNA: TGTGCCAGCAGCCAAGATCTGGTCACCGACTTTTCCTATGGCTACACCTTC
CDR3 protein: CASSQDLVTDFSYGYTF
clone size: many
J gene: TRBJ1-2
V gene: TRBV4-2
D gene: NA

CDR3 DNA: TGTGCCTGGAGTCGGGGCTCGCAAGAGACCCAGTACTTC
CDR3 protein: CAWSRGSQETQYF
clone size: NA
J gene: TRBJ2-5
V gene: TRBV30
D gene: NA

CDR3 DNA: TGTGCCAGCAGCCGCGCTAGCGGGGGCCACTCCTACAATGAGCAGTTCTTC
CDR3 protein: CASSRASGGHSYNEQFF
clone size: NA
J gene: TRBJ2-1
V gene: TRBV7-2
D gene: TRBD2

CDR3 DNA: TGTGCCAGCAGCCGACAGGGCCGGGGCACAGATACGCAGTATTTT
CDR3 protein: CASSRQGRGTDTQYF
clone size: many
J gene: TRBJ2-3
V gene: TRBV12-3/TRBV12-4
D gene: TRBD1

CDR3 DNA: TGCAGCGTTGGAAGGGCTTCAGAGACCCAGTACTTC
CDR3 protein: CSVGRASETQYF
clone size: few
J gene: TRBJ2-5
V gene: TRBV29-1
D gene: NA

CDR3 DNA: TGTGCCAGCAGTTACTCCTATGTGCGAGGTGGAGGCTACACCTTC
CDR3 protein: CASSYSYVRGGGYTF
clone size: few
J gene: TRBJ1-2
V gene: TRBV6-5
D gene: NA

CDR3 DNA: TGTGCCATCAGTCCCCGGGACAGTGGCACAGATACGCAGTATTTT
CDR3 protein: CAISPRDSGTDTQYF
clone size: many
J gene: TRBJ2-3
V gene: TRBV10-3
D gene: TRBD1

CDR3 DNA: TGTGCCAGCAGTTTAAGATTTACGGAGAATGAGCAGTTCTTC
CDR3 protein: CASSLRFTENEQFF
clone size: NA
J gene: TRBJ2-1
V gene: TRBV12-3/TRBV12-4
D gene: NA

CDR3 DNA: TGTGCCAGCACTAAAAGGGGGACCCAGTACTTC
CDR3 protein: CASTKRGTQYF
clone size: few
J gene: TRBJ2-5
V gene: TRBV25-1
D gene: NA

CDR3 DNA: TGTGCCATCAGTGAGTCGGGAGTTGAGAGGGAGCAGTTCTTC
CDR3 protein: CAISESGVEREQFF
clone size: NA
J gene: TRBJ2-1
V gene: TRBV10-3
D gene: NA

CDR3 DNA: TGTGCCAGCGGTCGACTAGCGGGCACAGATACGCAGTATTTT
CDR3 protein: CASGRLAGTDTQYF
clone size: many
J gene: TRBJ2-3
V gene: TRBV12-3/TRBV12-4
D gene: TRBD2

CDR3 DNA: TGCAGCGTTGAAGATCCTACGACTAGACAAGAGACCCAGTACTTC
CDR3 protein: CSVEDPTTRQETQYF
clone size: NA
J gene: TRBJ2-5
V gene: TRBV29-1
D gene: NA

CDR3 DNA: TGTGCCAGCACCCCCCTGCCGGGACAGAGTTACAATGAGCAGTTCTTC
CDR3 protein: CASTPLPGQSYNEQFF
clone size: few
J gene: TRBJ2-1
V gene: TRBV2
D gene: TRBD1

CDR3 DNA: TGTGCCAGCAGCTTTTGGGGACAGGTGGCCTACGAGCAGTACTTC
CDR3 protein: CASSFWGQVAYEQYF
clone size: NA
J gene: TRBJ2-7
V gene: TRBV5-5
D gene: TRBD1

CDR3 DNA: TGCGCCAGCAGCTTGCGGGGTCGGCCCGGGGAGCTGTTTTTT
CDR3 protein: CASSLRGRPGELFF
clone size: NA
J gene: TRBJ2-2
V gene: TRBV5-1
D gene: NA

CDR3 DNA: TGTGCCAGCAGTTTAGCCCCCTTGATCGGTTCTACCTACGAGCAGTACTTC
CDR3 protein: CASSLAPLIGSTYEQYF
clone size: few
J gene: TRBJ2-7
V gene: TRBV27
D gene: NA

CDR3 DNA: TGCAGTGCCAGACCCCGGACTAGCGGGAGCTCCTACGAGCAGTACTTC
CDR3 protein: CSARPRTSGSSYEQYF
clone size: NA
J gene: TRBJ2-7
V gene: TRBV20-1
D gene: TRBD2

CDR3 DNA: TGTGCCAGCAGCGTAGATGGCGTGCCCCAAGAGACCCAGTACTTC
CDR3 protein: CASSVDGVPQETQYF
clone size: once
J gene: TRBJ2-5
V gene: TRBV9
D gene: NA

CDR3 DNA: TGTGCCAGCAGCACGGACAGGGGGCGTACCTATGGCTACACCTTC
CDR3 protein: CASSTDRGRTYGYTF
clone size: NA
J gene: TRBJ1-2
V gene: TRBV7-8
D gene: TRBD1

CDR3 DNA: TGTGCCACCAGCAGAGATTGGACAAGTGAGCAGTTCTTC
CDR3 protein: CATSRDWTSEQFF
clone size: few
J gene: TRBJ2-1
V gene: TRBV15
D gene: NA

CDR3 DNA: TGCGCCAGCAGCCCACCTACTGGGGCCGGGGGGGACGGCTACACCTTC
CDR3 protein: CASSPPTGAGGDGYTF
clone size: NA
J gene: TRBJ1-2
V gene: TRBV4-3
D gene: NA

CDR3 DNA: TGTGCCATCAGTGAGTCAAGCCTGGAGCAGTACTTC
CDR3 protein: CAISESSLEQYF
clone size: few
J gene: TRBJ2-7
V gene: TRBV10-3
D gene: NA

CDR3 DNA: TGTGCCAGCAGCAGAGGGACTTTTCAAGAGACCCAGTACTTC
CDR3 protein: CASSRGTFQETQYF
clone size: NA
J gene: TRBJ2-5
V gene: TRBV3-1
D gene: NA

CDR3 DNA: TGCGCCAGCAGCTTGGCCGTCGGGGGACCGTCCGGAGGATACGAGCAGTACTTC
CDR3 protein: CASSLAVGGPSGGYEQYF
clone size: few
J gene: TRBJ2-7
V gene: TRBV5-1
D gene: NA

CDR3 DNA: TGTGCCATAAGGAGCGGGATTACCTACAATGAGCAGTTCTTC
CDR3 protein: CAIRSGITYNEQFF
clone size: NA
J gene: TRBJ2-1
V gene: TRBV10-3
D gene: TRBD2

CDR3 DNA: TGTGCCAGCAGATTGCAGGGGGCGAACGGGGAGCTGTTTTTT
CDR3 protein: CASRLQGANGELFF
clone size: NA
J gene: TRBJ2-2
V gene: TRBV27
D gene: TRBD1

CDR3 DNA: TGTGCCAGCAAGGGCAGGGGAAACACTGAAGCTTTCTTT
CDR3 protein: CASKGRGNTEAFF
clone size: NA
J gene: TRBJ1-1
V gene: TRBV11-3
D gene: NA

CDR3 DNA: TGCAGTGCTAGAAGGGACAGGGGGCAAGAGACCCAGTACTTC
CDR3 protein: CSARRDRGQETQYF
clone size: few
J gene: TRBJ2-5
V gene: TRBV20-1
D gene: TRBD1

CDR3 DNA: TGTGCCAGCAGCGTAGAAAGCGGGACTGCCTACGAGCAGTACTTC
CDR3 protein: CASSVESGTAYEQYF
clone size: NA
J gene: TRBJ2-7
V gene: TRBV9
D gene: TRBD2

CDR3 DNA: TGTGCCAGCACTGTGGGGCGGATAGAATCACCCCTCCACTTT
CDR3 protein: CASTVGRIESPLHF
clone size: NA
J gene: TRBJ1-6
V gene: TRBV2
D gene: NA

CDR3 DNA: TGTGCCAGCAGTCTCTACAGTGACTACGAGCAGTACTTC
CDR3 protein: CASSLYSDYEQYF
clone size: NA
J gene: TRBJ2-7
V gene: TRBV5-6
D gene: NA

CDR3 DNA: TGTGCTAGACATACAGGGGCACAGTCACCCCTCCACTTT
CDR3 protein: CARHTGAQSPLHF
clone size: NA
J gene: TRBJ1-6
V gene: TRBV12-5
D gene: TRBD1

CDR3 DNA: TGTGCCAGCTCACCACTCAACAGATTAGCCAAAAACATTCAGTACTTC
CDR3 protein: CASSPLNRLAKNIQYF
clone size: few
J gene: TRBJ2-4
V gene: TRBV18
D gene: NA

CDR3 DNA: TGCAGTGCTAGAGTGGCAGGGCCGGCTCAGCCCCAGCATTTT
CDR3 protein: CSARVAGPAQPQHF
clone size: few
J gene: TRBJ1-5
V gene: TRBV20-1
D gene: NA

CDR3 DNA: TGTGCCAGCAGTCCGACAGGGGTTTCCGGAGAGACCCAGTACTTC
CDR3 protein: CASSPTGVSGETQYF
clone size: NA
J gene: TRBJ2-5
V gene: TRBV6-2/TRBV6-3
D gene: TRBD1

CDR3 DNA: TGTGCCAGCAGCCAAGCGCTAGCGGGCAGCACAGATACGCAGTATTTT
CDR3 protein: CASSQALAGSTDTQYF
clone size: few
J gene: TRBJ2-3
V gene: TRBV14
D gene: TRBD2

CDR3 DNA: TGTGCCAGCAGTTATGGAATCGGGGGCGTAAACACCATATATTTT
CDR3 protein: CASSYGIGGVNTIYF
clone size: few
J gene: TRBJ1-3
V gene: TRBV6-5
D gene: NA

CDR3 DNA: TGTGCCAGCAGCCAGGGCCCTGGAAACACCATATATTTT
CDR3 protein: CASSQGPGNTIYF
clone size: NA
J gene: TRBJ1-3
V gene: TRBV6-1
D gene: NA

CDR3 DNA: TGTGCCAGCAGCTCCCCTGGGGACAGGCAGGCTTTCTTT
CDR3 protein: CASSSPGDRQAFF
clone size: few
J gene: TRBJ1-1
V gene: TRBV13
D gene: TRBD1

CDR3 DNA: TGTGCCAGCACCGAGACAGGGGGCAGGGCGCCCCAGCATTTT
CDR3 protein: CASTETGGRAPQHF
clone size: NA
J gene: TRBJ1-5
V gene: TRBV27
D gene: TRBD1

CDR3 DNA: TGTGCCACCAGCAGAGTTGGCAGGGGAGCCTACGAGCAGTACTTC
CDR3 protein: CATSRVGRGAYEQYF
clone size: few
J gene: TRBJ2-7
V gene: TRBV15
D gene: NA

CDR3 DNA: TGTGCCAGCAGCTTAGGGGATACAGATACGCAGTATTTT
CDR3 protein: CASSLGDTDTQYF
clone size: many
J gene: TRBJ2-3
V gene: TRBV7-8
D gene: NA

CDR3 DNA: TGTGCCACCAGCAGCCAAGGACGGATCACAGATACGCAGTATTTT
CDR3 protein: CATSSQGRITDTQYF
clone size: few
J gene: TRBJ2-3
V gene: TRBV15
D gene: NA

CDR3 DNA: TGTGCCACCAGCAGAATCACAGGCGTCAATGAGCAGTTCTTC
CDR3 protein: CATSRITGVNEQFF
clone size: NA
J gene: TRBJ2-1
V gene: TRBV15
D gene: NA

CDR3 DNA: TGTGCCAGCAGCCTCCGGACTAGCGGGGGGCCGGGTGAGCAGTACTTC
CDR3 protein: CASSLRTSGGPGEQYF
clone size: NA
J gene: TRBJ2-7
V gene: TRBV3-1
D gene: TRBD2

CDR3 DNA: TGCAGTGCACCTGCCCCGGGACAGGCGGGGGTTTATAGCAATCAGCCCCAGCATTTT
CDR3 protein: CSAPAPGQAGVYSNQPQHF
clone size: NA
J gene: TRBJ1-5
V gene: TRBV20-1
D gene: TRBD1